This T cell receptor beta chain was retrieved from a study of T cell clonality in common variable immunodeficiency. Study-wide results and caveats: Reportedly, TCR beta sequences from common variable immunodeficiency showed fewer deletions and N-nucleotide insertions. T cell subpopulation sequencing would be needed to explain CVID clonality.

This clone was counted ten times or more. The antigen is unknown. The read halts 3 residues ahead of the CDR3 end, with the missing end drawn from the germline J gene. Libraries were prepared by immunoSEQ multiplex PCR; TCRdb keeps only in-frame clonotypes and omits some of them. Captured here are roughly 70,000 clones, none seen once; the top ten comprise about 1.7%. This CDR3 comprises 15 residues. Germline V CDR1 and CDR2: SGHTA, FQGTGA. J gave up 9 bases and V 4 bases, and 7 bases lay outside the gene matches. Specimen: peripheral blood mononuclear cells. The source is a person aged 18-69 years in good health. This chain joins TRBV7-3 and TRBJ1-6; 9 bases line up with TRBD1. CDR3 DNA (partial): TGTGCCAGCAGCTCACAGACAGGGGGAATTTCACCC. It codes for CASSSQTGGISP. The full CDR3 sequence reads CASSSQTGGISPLHF.